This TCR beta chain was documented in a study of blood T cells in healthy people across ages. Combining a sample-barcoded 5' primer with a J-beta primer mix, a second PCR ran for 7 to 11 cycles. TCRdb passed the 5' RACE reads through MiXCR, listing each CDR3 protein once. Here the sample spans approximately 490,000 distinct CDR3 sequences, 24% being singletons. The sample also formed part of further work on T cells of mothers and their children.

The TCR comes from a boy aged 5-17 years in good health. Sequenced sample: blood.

CDR3 protein: CASSKVSGPDTGELFF. CDR3 nucleotides: TGTGCCAGCAGCAAAGTGTCAGGGCCGGACACCGGGGAGCTGTTTTTT. The V call is TRBV21-1, the J call TRBJ2-2; TRBD1 is the table's D call and was not checked against the DNA. TRBV21-1 corresponds to a pseudogene. CDR3 length: 16 amino acids.